A single T cell receptor (beta chain) is shown here with its context. Its target is not known. The data belong to a study of cytomegalovirus exposure and HLA in healthy donors. About the research overall: A subsequent analysis reported that the 120 or so validation repertoires were produced on the same platform that had also been used for the roughly 700 first-cohort repertoires. Study findings and constraints: According to the study, 160 or so TCR beta chains were cytomegalovirus-associated.

Libraries were prepared by immunoSEQ multiplex PCR; TCRdb keeps only in-frame clonotypes and omits some of them. This table has 90,000 to 130,000 clones, around 95% appearing once. The sample consisted of PBMCs. This receptor was obtained from a woman between 18 and 30 years old in good health and CMV-seronegative.

Here the CDR3 reads CSGVSGANGYTF. CDR3 DNA: TGCAGCGGTGTCTCAGGGGCCAATGGCTACACCTTC. The chain is built from TRBV29-1 and TRBJ1-2; D might be TRBD1 (6 bases). V was cut by 7 bases and J by 6 bases, with 15 bases left in between. CDR3 size: 12 residues. CDR1 is SQVTM, CDR2 ANQGSEA, per germline.